This TCR beta chain was documented in a study of shared clonotypes between healthy human individuals. At the level of the study: Each donor had three CD4 naive, three CD4 memory, two CD8 naive and one CD8 memory plate. Overall study results and limits: Naive CD4 clonotype sharing across a few donors was approximately 5%.

Profiled with immunoSEQ multiplex PCR; TCRdb holds only in-frame clones, not every one. The sample consists of some 2 million clones, about 95% of them appearing once. The CDR3 has 13 amino acids. Trimming removed 2 bases at V and 7 bases at J, with 12 bases between. CDR1 is GTSNPN, CDR2 SVGIG, per germline (reference sequence). This clone was seen a single time. Its antigen is still unknown. Only CD45RO-negative cells positively selected for CCR7 counted as naive CD8 cells, so terminally differentiated effector memory CD45RA+ cells were excluded. The sample comprised naive CD8+ T cells sorted from blood. The TCR comes from a man in his late teens or twenties in good health. The rearrangement links TRBV30 to TRBJ2-1; the D call may be TRBD1 or TRBD2 (5 bases each). The CDR3, as DNA: TGTGCCTGGAGTTGGGCAGGGACGAATGAGCAGTTCTTC. This gives the protein CAWSWAGTNEQFF.